Below are 3 T cell receptor beta chains sequenced from a single sample in a study of T cell changes during pregnancy in multiple sclerosis. This table comes from immunoSEQ multiplex PCR, and its TCRdb copy is limited to in-frame clones, with some not included. In the table there are about 38,000 clones, about 89% of which are singletons. This material consisted of CD4+ T cells from peripheral blood mononuclear cells, taken in the third trimester of pregnancy. The receptors derive from a female donor in good health, enrolled as a control in a pregnancy study.

The chain combines TRBV5-1 with TRBJ1-5, with D perhaps matching TRBD1 (5 bases). CDR3 length equals 14 residues. The V end lost 3 bases, the J end lost 2 bases, and 9 bases lay between the germline ends. Looked up from germline, CDR1 is SGHRS and CDR2 is YFSETQ. Here the CDR3 reads CASSSGDGNQPQHF. DNA of the CDR3: TGCGCCAGCAGCTCGGGGGATGGCAATCAGCCCCAGCATTTT.

The chain employs TRBV7-9 and TRBJ1-2, with 9 nucleotides matching TRBD1. Germline V gives CDR1 SEHNR, CDR2 FQNEAQ (reference sequence). The CDR3 is 15 amino acids. V was clipped by 5 bases and J by 4 bases; unmatched bases: 8. The DNA for the CDR3 is TGTGCCAGCAGCACAGGGGGCGCATATGTCTATGGCTACACCTTC. It encodes CASSTGGAYVYGYTF.

V is TRBV5-1 and J is TRBJ1-1, with TRBD1 as a possible D gene (6 bases). This CDR3 spans 14 amino acids. Germline V gene data show CDR1 as SGHRS and CDR2 as YFSETQ. V lost 4 bases and J lost 8, with 18 bases in between. CDR3 region: CASSRVGGEAEAFF. The DNA of the CDR3 is TGCGCCAGCAGCCGGGTAGGGGGGGAGGCAGAAGCTTTCTTT. Variable domain in full (rest from reference TRBV5-1 and TRBJ1-1): KAGVTQTPRYLIKTRGQQVTLSCSPISGHRSVSWYQQTPGQGLQFLFEYFSETQRNKGNFPGRFSGRQFSNSRSEMNVSTLELGDSALYLCASSRVGGEAEAFFGQGTRLTVV.